This T cell receptor beta chain was recorded in a study of Ad26.COV2.S vaccination and SARS-CoV-2 variants. Across the study: COV1001, an Ad26.COV2.S trial, supplied this vaccine-arm donor. Participants got Ad26.COV2.S intramuscularly, once or twice 56 days apart. Study-wide results and caveats: Substantial post-vaccination breadth of spike-specific CD8+ and CD4+ T cell responses was reported.

Documented treatment: about 20 received Ad26.COV2.S at low or high dose, single or two shots; roughly five received placebo; per-sample allocation not given. Collection of samples fell on day 63 after the first vaccine or placebo injection. With respect to this clone: Its antigen is still unknown.

The trim removed 4 bases at V and 1 base at J, leaving 5 bases unmatched. The CDR3 runs to 14 residues. CDR1 SGHRS and CDR2 YFSETQ come from the germline V gene. Some clones are missing from TCRdb's copy, which holds only in-frame ones; the method was immunoSEQ multiplex PCR. The sample has about 350,000 clones, about 88% seen once; the top ten hold around 11%. The clonotype was recovered from a person aged 18-65 years who received the Ad26.COV2.S COVID-19 vaccine or a placebo. The chain recombines TRBV5-1 with TRBJ2-7, with TRBD1 identical over 7 bases. The material was peripheral blood, obtained in a trial of Ad26.COV2.S vaccine versus placebo. The CDR3 spells CASSHGTESYEQYF. DNA for the CDR3: TGCGCCAGCAGCCACGGGACAGAGTCCTACGAGCAGTACTTC.